This T cell receptor (beta chain) was sequenced in a study of Ad26.COV2.S vaccination and SARS-CoV-2 variants. With respect to this clone: Its matching antigen is unknown.

Regarding the study as a whole: Spike-specific TCR breadth in vaccine recipients exceeded that seen in placebo recipients.

This CDR3 contains 9 residues. Trimming shortened V by 7 bases and J by 1 base, and 0 bases separated the two germline ends. The germline CDR1 and CDR2 sequences are SGHTS and YDEGEE. Treatment defined: over 15 received Ad26.COV2.S at low or high dose, single or two shots; roughly five received placebo; per-sample allocation not given. Sampling took place 63 days after the first vaccine or placebo injection. Expression of Wuhan-strain SARS-CoV-2 spike came from the Ad26 vector that formed the vaccine. The protocol was immunoSEQ multiplex PCR, while the TCRdb copy is restricted to in-frame clones and leaves out a portion. The sample holds about 680,000 clones, 80% to 90% seen once.

This clonotype was sampled from a person aged 18-65 years who received the Ad26.COV2.S COVID-19 vaccine or a placebo. J is TRBJ2-7 and V is TRBV5-8, with no clear D. Sequences were derived from peripheral blood, sampled in a trial of Ad26.COV2.S vaccine versus placebo. CDR3 region: CASSYEQYF. CDR3 bases: TGTGCCAGCTCCTACGAGCAGTACTTC.